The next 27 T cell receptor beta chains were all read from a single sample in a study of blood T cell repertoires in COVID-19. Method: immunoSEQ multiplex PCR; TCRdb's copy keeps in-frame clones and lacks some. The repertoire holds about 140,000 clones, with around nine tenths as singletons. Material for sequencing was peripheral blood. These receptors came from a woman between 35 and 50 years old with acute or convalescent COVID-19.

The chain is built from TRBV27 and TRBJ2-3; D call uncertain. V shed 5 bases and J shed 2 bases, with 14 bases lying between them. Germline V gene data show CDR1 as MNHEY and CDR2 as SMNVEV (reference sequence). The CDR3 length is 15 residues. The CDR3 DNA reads TGTGCCAGCAGTCCGACTGATCTCTCCACAGATACGCAGTATTTT. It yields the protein CASSPTDLSTDTQYF.

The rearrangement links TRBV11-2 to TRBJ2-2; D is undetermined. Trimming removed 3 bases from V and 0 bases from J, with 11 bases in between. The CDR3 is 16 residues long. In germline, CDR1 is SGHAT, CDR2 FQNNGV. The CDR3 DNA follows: TGTGCCAGCAGCTTTAATCTCCTTTCGAACACCGGGGAGCTGTTTTTT. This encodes CASSFNLLSNTGELFF.

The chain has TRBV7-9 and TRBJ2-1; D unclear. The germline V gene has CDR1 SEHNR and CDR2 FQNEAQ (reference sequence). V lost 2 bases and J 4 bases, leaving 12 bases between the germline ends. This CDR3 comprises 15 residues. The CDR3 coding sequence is TGTGCCAGCAGCTTATATCAAATCGGTTACAATGAGCAGTTCTTC. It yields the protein CASSLYQIGYNEQFF.

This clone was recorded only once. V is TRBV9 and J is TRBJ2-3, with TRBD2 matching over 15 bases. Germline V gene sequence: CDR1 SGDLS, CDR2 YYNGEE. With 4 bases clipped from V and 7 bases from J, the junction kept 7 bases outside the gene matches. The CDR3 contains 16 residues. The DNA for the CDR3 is TGTGCCAGCAGCAACCAGGGACTAGCGGGGGGACATACGCAGTATTTT. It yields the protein CASSNQGLAGGHTQYF.

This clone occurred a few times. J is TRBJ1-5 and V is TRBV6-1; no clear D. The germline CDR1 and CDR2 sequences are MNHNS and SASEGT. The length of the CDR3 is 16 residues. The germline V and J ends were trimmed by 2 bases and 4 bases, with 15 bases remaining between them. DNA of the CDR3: TGTGCCAGCAGTGAATACGATACAACCTGGAATCAGCCCCAGCATTTT. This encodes CASSEYDTTWNQPQHF.

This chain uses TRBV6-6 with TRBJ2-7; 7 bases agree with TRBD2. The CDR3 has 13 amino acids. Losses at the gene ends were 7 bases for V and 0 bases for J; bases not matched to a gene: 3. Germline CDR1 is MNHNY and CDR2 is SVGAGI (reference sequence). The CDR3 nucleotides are TGTGCCAGCACGCCTAGCGGCTCCTACGAGCAGTACTTC. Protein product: CASTPSGSYEQYF.

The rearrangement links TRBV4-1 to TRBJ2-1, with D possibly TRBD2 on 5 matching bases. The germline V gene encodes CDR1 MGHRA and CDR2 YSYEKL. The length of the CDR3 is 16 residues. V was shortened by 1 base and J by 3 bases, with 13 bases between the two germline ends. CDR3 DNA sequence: TGCGCCAGCAGCCAAGTCGACATACTAGTCTACAATGAGCAGTTCTTC. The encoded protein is CASSQVDILVYNEQFF.

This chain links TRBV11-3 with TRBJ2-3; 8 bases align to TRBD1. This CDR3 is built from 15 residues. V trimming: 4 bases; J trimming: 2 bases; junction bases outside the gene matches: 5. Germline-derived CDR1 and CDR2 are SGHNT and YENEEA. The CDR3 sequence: CASSSGTGFTDTQYF. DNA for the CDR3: TGTGCCAGCAGCTCCGGGACAGGCTTCACAGATACGCAGTATTTT.

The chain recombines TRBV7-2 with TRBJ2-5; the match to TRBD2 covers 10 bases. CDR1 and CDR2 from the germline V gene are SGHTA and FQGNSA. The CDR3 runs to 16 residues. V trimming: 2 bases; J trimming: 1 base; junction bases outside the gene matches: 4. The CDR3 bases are TGTGCCAGCAGCTTAACTAGCGGGATACTCCAAGAGACCCAGTACTTC. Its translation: CASSLTSGILQETQYF.

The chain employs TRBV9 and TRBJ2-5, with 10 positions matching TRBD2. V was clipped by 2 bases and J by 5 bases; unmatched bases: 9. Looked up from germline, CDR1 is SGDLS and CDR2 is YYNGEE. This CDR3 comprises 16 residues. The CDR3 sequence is CASSVSPSGSRETQYF. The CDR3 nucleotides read TGTGCCAGCAGCGTGTCCCCTAGCGGGAGTCGGGAGACCCAGTACTTC.

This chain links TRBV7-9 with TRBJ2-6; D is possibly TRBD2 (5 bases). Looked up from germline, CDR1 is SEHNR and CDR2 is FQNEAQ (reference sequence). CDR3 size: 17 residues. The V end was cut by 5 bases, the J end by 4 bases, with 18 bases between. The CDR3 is CASSPQLGRTGANVLTF. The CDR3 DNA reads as TGTGCCAGCAGCCCCCAATTAGGGAGAACCGGGGCCAACGTCCTGACTTTC.

In DNA form, the CDR3 reads TGTGCCAGCACCCTAACAGGGGGCTCCTACGAGCAGTACTTC. It yields the protein CASTLTGGSYEQYF. The rearrangement uses TRBV28 and TRBJ2-7; 8 nucleotides line up with TRBD1. The CDR3 spans 14 residues. Germline CDR1 MDHEN, CDR2 SYDVKM. Germline trimming cut 7 bases from V and 0 bases from J; bases unmatched to any gene: 5.

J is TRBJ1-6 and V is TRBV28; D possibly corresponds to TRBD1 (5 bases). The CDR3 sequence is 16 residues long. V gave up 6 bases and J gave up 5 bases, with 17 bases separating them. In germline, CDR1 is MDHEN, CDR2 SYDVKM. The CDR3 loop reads CASRGGREGDNSPLHF. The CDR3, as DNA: TGTGCCAGCAGGGGGGGAAGGGAGGGCGATAATTCACCCCTCCACTTT. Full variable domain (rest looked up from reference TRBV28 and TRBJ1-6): DVKVTQSSRYLVKRTGEKVFLECVQDMDHENMFWYRQDPGLGLRLIYFSYDVKMKEKGDIPEGYSVSREKKERFSLILESASTNQTSMYLCASRGGREGDNSPLHFGNGTRLTVT.

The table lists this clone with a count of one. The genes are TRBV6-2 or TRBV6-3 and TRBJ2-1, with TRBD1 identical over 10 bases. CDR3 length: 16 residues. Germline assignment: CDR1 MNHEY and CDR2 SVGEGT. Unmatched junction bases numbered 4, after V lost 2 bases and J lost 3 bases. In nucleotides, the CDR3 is TGTGCCAGCAGTTACCACGACAGGGGGCACTACAATGAGCAGTTCTTC. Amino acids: CASSYHDRGHYNEQFF.

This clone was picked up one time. The CDR3 sequence: CATSDPRGPGNEQFF. The CDR3 region has the DNA TGTGCCACCAGTGATCCCAGGGGGCCGGGAAATGAGCAGTTCTTC. The genes are TRBV24-1 and TRBJ2-1, with TRBD1 identical over 8 bases. There are 15 residues in the CDR3. The V and J ends lost 3 bases and 7 bases, in that order; junction bases with no gene match: 7. The V gene's germline CDR1 is KGHDR and CDR2 SFDVKD.

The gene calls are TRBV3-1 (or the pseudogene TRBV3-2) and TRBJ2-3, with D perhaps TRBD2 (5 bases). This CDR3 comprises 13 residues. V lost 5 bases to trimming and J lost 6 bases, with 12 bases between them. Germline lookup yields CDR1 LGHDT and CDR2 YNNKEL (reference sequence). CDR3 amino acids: CASSWTQRDTQYF. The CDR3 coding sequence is TGTGCCAGCAGCTGGACCCAGCGGGATACGCAGTATTTT.

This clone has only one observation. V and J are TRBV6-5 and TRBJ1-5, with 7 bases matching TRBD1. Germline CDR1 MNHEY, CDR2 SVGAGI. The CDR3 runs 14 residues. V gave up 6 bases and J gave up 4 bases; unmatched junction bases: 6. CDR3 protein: CASSNARGNQPQHF. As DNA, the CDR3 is TGTGCCAGCAGCAACGCCAGGGGGAATCAGCCCCAGCATTTT.

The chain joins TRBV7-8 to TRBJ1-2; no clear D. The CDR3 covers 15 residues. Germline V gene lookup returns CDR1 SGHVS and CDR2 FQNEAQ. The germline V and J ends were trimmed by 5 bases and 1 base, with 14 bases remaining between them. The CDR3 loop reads CASSPWAGNNYGYTF. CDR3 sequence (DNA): TGTGCCAGCAGCCCGTGGGCAGGAAATAACTATGGCTACACCTTC.

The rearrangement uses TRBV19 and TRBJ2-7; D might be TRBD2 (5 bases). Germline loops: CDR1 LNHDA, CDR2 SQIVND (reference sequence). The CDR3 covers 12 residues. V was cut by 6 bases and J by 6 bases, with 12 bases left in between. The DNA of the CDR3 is TGTGCCAGTAGGGGGAGTGGTTCCGAGCAGTACTTC. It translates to CASRGSGSEQYF.

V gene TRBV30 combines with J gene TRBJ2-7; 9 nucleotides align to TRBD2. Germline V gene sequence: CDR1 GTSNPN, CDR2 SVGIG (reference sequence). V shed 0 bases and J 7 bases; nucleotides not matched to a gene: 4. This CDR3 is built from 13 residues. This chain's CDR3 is CAWSVGLAREQYF. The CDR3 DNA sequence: TGTGCCTGGAGTGTAGGACTAGCGCGGGAGCAGTACTTC.

This CDR3 is CASSASGQLNEKLFF. CDR3 in DNA: TGTGCCAGCAGCGCTTCCGGACAGCTTAATGAAAAACTGTTTTTT. The chain is built from TRBV9 and TRBJ1-4; D perhaps matches TRBD1 (6 bases). Trimming left V 3 bases short and J 4 bases short, with 13 bases between. The germline V gene has CDR1 SGDLS and CDR2 YYNGEE. This CDR3 contains 15 residues.

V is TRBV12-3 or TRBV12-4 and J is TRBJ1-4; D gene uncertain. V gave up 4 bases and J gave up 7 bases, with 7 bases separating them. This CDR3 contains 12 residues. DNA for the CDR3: TGTGCCAGCAGTTCCCGAGGTGAAAAACTGTTTTTT. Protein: CASSSRGEKLFF.

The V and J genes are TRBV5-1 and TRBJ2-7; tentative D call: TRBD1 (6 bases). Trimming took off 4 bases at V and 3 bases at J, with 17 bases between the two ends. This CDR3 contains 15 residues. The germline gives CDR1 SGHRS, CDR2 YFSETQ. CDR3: CASSPSPYRDYEQYF. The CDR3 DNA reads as TGCGCCAGCAGCCCTTCTCCTTACAGGGACTACGAGCAGTACTTC.

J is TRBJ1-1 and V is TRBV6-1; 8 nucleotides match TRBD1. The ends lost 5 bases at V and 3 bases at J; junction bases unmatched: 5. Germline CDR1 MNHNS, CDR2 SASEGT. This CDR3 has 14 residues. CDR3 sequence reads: CASSKTGAHTEAFF. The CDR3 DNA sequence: TGTGCCAGCAGTAAGACAGGGGCTCACACTGAAGCTTTCTTT.

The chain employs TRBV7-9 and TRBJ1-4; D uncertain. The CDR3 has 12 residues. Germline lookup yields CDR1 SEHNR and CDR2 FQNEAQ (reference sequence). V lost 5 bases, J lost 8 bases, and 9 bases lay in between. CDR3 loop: CASSETGEKLFF. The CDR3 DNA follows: TGTGCCAGCAGCGAGACGGGGGAAAAACTGTTTTTT. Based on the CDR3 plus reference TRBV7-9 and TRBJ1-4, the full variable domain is DTGVSQNPRHKITKRGQNVTFRCDPISEHNRLYWYRQTLGQGPEFLTYFQNEAQLEKSRLLSDRFSAERPKGSFSTLEIQRTEQGDSAMYLCASSETGEKLFFGSGTQLSVL.

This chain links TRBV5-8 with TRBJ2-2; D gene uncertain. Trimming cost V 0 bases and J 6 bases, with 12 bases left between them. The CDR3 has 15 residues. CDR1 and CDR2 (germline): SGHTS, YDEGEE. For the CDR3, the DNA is TGTGCCAGCAGCTTGGGAAGATTTGAGCCCGGGGAGCTGTTTTTT. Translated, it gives CASSLGRFEPGELFF.

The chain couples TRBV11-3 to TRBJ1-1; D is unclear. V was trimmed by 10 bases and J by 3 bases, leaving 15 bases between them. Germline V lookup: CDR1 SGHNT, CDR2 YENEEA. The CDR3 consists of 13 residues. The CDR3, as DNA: TGTGCCACCGGGGAAGGGCCCCACACTGAAGCTTTCTTT. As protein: CATGEGPHTEAFF.